This T cell receptor (beta chain) was observed in a study of blood T cell repertoires in COVID-19. At the level of the study: Each recovered donor of Cohort 3 presented with two negative PCRs, clearance, or symptom resolution.

The CDR3 runs to 19 residues. The V gene end was trimmed by 4 bases and the J gene end by 0 bases; junction bases not matched to a gene: 11. CDR1 and CDR2 (germline): SEHNR, FQNEAQ (reference sequence). Sequencing was performed with immunoSEQ multiplex PCR; in TCRdb, only in-frame clones are kept and a portion is missing. There are approximately 140,000 clones in the sample; 84% occur only once, and under 4.5% lies in the top ten. This TCR was sampled from a man aged 50-60 years in a cohort exposed to, infected with or recovered from COVID-19 (not recorded which). This chain uses TRBV7-9 with TRBJ2-6; 8 bases map to TRBD1. The sequenced sample was PBMCs or T cells enriched from blood (not recorded which). As DNA, the CDR3 is TGTGCCAGCAGCTACGAACGGGACAGGTTAAACTCTGGGGCCAACGTCCTGACTTTC. Protein product: CASSYERDRLNSGANVLTF.